Listed here is a single T cell receptor (beta chain). This entry is derived from a study of cytomegalovirus exposure and HLA in healthy donors. V trimming: 8 bases; J trimming: 4 bases; junction bases outside the gene matches: 4. The CDR3 is 13 amino acids. Per germline, CDR1 SEHNR and CDR2 FQNEAQ (reference sequence). Measured with immunoSEQ multiplex PCR; TCRdb has only the in-frame clones, and not every one. The sample includes approximately 200,000 clones, 75% to 95% of them seen just once. The clonotype was recovered from a woman aged 18-30 years in good health and CMV-seronegative. Sequencing was done on a sample of PBMCs. The V gene is TRBV7-9, the J gene TRBJ2-2; 7 bases match TRBD1. CDR3 residues: CASGTASTGELFF. As DNA, the CDR3 is TGTGCCAGCGGGACAGCGTCCACCGGGGAGCTGTTTTTT.